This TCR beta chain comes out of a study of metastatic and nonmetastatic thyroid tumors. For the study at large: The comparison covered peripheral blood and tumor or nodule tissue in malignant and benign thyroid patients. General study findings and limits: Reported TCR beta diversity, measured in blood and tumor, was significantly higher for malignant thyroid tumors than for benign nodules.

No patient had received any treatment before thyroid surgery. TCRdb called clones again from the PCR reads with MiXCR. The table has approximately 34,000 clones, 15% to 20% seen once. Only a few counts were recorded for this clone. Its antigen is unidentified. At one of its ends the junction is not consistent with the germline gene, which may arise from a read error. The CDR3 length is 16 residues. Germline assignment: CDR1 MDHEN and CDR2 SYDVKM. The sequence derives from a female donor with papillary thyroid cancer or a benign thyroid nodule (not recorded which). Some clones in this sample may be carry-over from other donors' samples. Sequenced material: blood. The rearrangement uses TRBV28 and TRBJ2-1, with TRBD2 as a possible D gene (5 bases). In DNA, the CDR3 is TGTGCCAACAGTTTCCCCGGGAAGGTCTCCTACAATGAGCAGTTCTTC. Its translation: CANSFPGKVSYNEQFF.